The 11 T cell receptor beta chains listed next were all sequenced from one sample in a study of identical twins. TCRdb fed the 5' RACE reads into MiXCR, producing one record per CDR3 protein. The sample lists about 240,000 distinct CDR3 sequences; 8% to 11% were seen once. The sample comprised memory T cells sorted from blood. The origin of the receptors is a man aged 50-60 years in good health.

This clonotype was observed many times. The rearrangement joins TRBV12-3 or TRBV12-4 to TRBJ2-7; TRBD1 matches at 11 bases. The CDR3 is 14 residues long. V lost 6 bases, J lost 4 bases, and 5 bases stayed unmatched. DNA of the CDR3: TGTGCCAGCAGGCCGGGACAGGGGGGGTACGAGCAGTACTTC. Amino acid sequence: CASRPGQGGYEQYF.

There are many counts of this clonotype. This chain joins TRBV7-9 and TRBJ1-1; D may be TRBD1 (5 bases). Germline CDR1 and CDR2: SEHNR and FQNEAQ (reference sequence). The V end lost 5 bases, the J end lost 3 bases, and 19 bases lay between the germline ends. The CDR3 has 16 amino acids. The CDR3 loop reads CASSIRRWGEDTEAFF. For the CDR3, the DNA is TGTGCCAGCAGCATTAGACGGTGGGGGGAGGACACTGAAGCTTTCTTT.

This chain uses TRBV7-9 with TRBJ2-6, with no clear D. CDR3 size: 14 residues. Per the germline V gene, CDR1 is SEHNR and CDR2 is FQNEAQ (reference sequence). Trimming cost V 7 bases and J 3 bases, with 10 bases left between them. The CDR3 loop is CASTPWDGANVLTF. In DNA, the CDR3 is TGTGCCAGCACCCCATGGGATGGGGCCAACGTCCTGACTTTC. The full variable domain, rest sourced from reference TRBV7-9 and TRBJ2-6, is DTGVSQNPRHKITKRGQNVTFRCDPISEHNRLYWYRQTLGQGPEFLTYFQNEAQLEKSRLLSDRFSAERPKGSFSTLEIQRTEQGDSAMYLCASTPWDGANVLTFGAGSRLTVL.

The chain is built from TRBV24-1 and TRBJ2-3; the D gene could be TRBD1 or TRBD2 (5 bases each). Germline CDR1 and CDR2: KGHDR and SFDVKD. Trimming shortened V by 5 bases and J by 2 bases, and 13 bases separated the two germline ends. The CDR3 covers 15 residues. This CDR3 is CATSAPTGLTDTQYF. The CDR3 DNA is TGTGCCACCAGTGCACCCACGGGGCTCACAGATACGCAGTATTTT.

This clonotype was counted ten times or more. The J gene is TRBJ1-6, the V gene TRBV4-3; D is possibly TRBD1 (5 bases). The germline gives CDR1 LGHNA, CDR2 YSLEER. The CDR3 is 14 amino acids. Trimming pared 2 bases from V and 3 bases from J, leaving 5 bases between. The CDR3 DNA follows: TGCGCCAGCAGCCAACAGGGCTATAATTCACCCCTCCACTTT. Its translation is CASSQQGYNSPLHF.

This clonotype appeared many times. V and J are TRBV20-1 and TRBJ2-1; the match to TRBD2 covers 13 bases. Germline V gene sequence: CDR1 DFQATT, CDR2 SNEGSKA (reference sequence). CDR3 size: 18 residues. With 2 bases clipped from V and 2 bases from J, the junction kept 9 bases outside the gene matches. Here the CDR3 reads CSARLGLAGVRTYNEQFF. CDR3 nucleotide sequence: TGCAGTGCTAGACTTGGACTAGCGGGGGTGCGTACCTACAATGAGCAGTTCTTC.

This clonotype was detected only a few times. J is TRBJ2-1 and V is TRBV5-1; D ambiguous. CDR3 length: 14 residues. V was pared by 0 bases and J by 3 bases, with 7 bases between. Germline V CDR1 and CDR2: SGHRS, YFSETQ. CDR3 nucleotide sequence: TGCGCCAGCAGCTTGGCCGGCGACTACAATGAGCAGTTCTTC. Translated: CASSLAGDYNEQFF.

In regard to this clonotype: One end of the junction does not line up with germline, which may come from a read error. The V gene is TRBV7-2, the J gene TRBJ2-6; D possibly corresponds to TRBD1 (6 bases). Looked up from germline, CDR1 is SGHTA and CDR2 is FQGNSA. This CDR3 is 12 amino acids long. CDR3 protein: CASSLYQGYLSF. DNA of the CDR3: TGTGCCAGCAGCTTATATCAGGGGTATCTCTCTTTC.

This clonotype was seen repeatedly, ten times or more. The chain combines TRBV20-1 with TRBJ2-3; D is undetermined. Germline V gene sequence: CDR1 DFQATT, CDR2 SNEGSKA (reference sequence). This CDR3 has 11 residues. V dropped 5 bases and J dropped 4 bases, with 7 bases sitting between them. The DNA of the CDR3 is TGCAGTGCTCAGCGTTCAGATACGCAGTATTTT. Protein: CSAQRSDTQYF.

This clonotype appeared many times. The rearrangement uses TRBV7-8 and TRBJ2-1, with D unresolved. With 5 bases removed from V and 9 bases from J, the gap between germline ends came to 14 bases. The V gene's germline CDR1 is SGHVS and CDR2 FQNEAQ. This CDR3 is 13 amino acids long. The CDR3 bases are TGTGCCAGCAGCACCGTTTTAGGCGGTGAGCAGTTCTTC. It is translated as CASSTVLGGEQFF.

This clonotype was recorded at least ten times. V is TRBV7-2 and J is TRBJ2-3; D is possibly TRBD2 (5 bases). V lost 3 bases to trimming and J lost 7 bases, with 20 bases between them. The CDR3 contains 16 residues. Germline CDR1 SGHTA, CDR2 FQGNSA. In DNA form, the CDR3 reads TGTGCCAGCAGCTTGGGCGACCTACGAGGGCTAAATACGCAGTATTTT. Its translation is CASSLGDLRGLNTQYF.